Sequencing of this TCR beta chain was carried out in a study of cytomegalovirus exposure and HLA in healthy donors. Study conclusions and caveats: While the bulk of TCR sequences proved rare, some public TCRs turned up in many donors. In the approximately 130 validation repertoires, a later analysis found that first-cohort TCR clusters tended to co-occur.

Only in-frame clones appear in the TCRdb table, and some are missing; sequencing was by immunoSEQ multiplex PCR. The sample lists 140,000 or so clones, approximately 90% occurring once. Germline loops: CDR1 MNHEY, CDR2 SVGAGI. After removal of 5 bases from V and 7 bases from J, the junction contained 5 bases not matched to a gene. There are 14 residues in the CDR3. Comment on this clone: The antigen is undetermined.

The sample was PBMCs. This chain connects TRBV6-5 to TRBJ1-5, with TRBD1 matching over 10 bases. This clonotype was sampled from a man between 18 and 35 years old in good health and CMV-seropositive. The CDR3 coding sequence is TGTGCCAGCAGTCGGACAGGGGGGAACCAGCCCCAGCATTTT. Translated: CASSRTGGNQPQHF.